Relative to its sample, the clone carrying this T cell receptor beta chain is medium-sized. Its antigen remains unidentified. This sample is part of a study of vaccination and CD4 T cells after COVID-19. About the research overall: For post-vaccine samples, collection took place a median around 72 days after dose two, ranging from 14 to 241.

The sample's treatment: roughly 10-day PBMC culture with coronavirus spike peptide pools or control peptides (ViraFEST assay). Before TCRs were sequenced, ViraFEST expanded antigen-specific T cells with peptide pools. Alongside about 9.1 IU/ml IL-2 and about 9.5 ug/ml peptide pools, PBMCs were cultured at 2 million to 2.5 million per well. In germline, CDR1 is MNHNS, CDR2 SASEGT. CDR3 length equals 12 residues. Trimming removed 4 bases at V and 2 bases at J, with 5 bases between. Sequencing of the DNA from cultured CD4+ T cells was carried out with the Oncomine TCR Beta short-read assay. Investigators isolated genomic DNA from cultured CD4+ T cells. TCRdb independently ran MiXCR on the PCR reads; one entry per CDR3 protein. This sample carries approximately 5,000 distinct CDR3 sequences, over 25% of them seen once, and the ten largest clones take around 24%.

The sample in question was CD4+ T cells from blood, cultured in vitro, obtained after SARS-CoV-2 vaccination. The genes are TRBV6-1 and TRBJ1-2; weak D call: TRBD1 (5 bases). This TCR was sampled from a human donor who had recovered from COVID-19. As DNA, the CDR3 is TGTGCCAGCAGTGCAGGGAACTATGGCTACACCTTC. Residues: CASSAGNYGYTF.